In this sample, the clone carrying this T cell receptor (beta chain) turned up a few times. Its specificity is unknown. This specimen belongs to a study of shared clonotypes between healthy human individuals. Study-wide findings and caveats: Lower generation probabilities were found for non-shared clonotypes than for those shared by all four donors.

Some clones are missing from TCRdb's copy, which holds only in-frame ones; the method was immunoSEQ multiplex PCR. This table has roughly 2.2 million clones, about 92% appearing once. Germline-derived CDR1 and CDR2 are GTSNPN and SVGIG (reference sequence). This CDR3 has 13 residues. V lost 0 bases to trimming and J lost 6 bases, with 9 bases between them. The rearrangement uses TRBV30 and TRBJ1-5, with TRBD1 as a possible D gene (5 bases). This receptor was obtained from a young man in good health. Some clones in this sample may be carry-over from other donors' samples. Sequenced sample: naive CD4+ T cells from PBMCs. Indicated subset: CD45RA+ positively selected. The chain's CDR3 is CAWSVRGLQPQHF. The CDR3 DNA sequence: TGTGCCTGGAGTGTAAGGGGTCTTCAGCCCCAGCATTTT.